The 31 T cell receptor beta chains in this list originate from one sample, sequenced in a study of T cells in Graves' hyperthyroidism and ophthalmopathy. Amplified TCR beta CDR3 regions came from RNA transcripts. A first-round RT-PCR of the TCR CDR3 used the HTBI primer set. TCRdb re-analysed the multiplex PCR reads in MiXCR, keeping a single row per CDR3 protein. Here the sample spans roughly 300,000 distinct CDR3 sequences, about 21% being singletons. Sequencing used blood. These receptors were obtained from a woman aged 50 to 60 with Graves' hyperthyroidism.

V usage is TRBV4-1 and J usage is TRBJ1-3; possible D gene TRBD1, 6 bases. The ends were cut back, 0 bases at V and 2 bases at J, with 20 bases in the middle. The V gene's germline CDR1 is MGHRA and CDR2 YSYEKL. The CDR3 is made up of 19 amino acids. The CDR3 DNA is TGCGCCAGCAGCCAAGACCCGGGGGGTTGGGGGGCGCCTGGAAACACCATATATTTT. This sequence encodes CASSQDPGGWGAPGNTIYF.

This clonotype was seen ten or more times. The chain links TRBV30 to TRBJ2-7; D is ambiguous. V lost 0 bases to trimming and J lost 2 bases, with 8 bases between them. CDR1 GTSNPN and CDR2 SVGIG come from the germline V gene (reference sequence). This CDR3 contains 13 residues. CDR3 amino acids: CAWSVEPPYEQYF. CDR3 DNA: TGTGCCTGGAGTGTAGAGCCCCCCTACGAGCAGTACTTC. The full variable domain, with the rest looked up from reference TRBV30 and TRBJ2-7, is SQTIHQWPATLVQPVGSPLSLECTVEGTSNPNLYWYRQAAGRGLQLLFYSVGIGQISSEVPQNLSASRPQDRQFILSSKKLLLSDSGFYLCAWSVEPPYEQYFGPGTRLTVT.

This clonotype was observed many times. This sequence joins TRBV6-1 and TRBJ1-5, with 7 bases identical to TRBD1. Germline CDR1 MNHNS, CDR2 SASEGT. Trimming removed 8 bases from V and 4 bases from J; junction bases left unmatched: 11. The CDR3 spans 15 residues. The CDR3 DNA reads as TGTGCCAGCGGGGCAGGGGGTATTACAAATCAGCCCCAGCATTTT. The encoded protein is CASGAGGITNQPQHF.

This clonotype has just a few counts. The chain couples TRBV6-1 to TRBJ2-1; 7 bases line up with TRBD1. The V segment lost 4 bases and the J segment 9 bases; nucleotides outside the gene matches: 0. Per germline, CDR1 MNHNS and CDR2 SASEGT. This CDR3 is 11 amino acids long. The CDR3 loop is CASSAGGEQFF. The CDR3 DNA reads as TGTGCCAGCAGTGCAGGGGGTGAGCAGTTCTTC.

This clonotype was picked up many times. In DNA form, the CDR3 reads TGTGCCAGCAGTAGAGCTAGGAGGTACGCCTACAATGAGCAGTTCTTC. Residues: CASSRARRYAYNEQFF. The V call is TRBV28, the J call TRBJ2-1; D may be TRBD2 (5 bases). Trimming pared 5 bases from V and 2 bases from J, leaving 16 bases between. The germline V gene has CDR1 MDHEN and CDR2 SYDVKM. The CDR3 runs to 16 residues.

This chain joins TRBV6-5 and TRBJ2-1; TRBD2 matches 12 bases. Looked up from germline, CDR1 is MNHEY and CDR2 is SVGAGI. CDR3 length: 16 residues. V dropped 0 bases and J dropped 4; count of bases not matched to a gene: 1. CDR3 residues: CASSYSTSGRYNEQFF. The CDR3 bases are TGTGCCAGCAGTTACTCGACTAGCGGGAGATACAATGAGCAGTTCTTC.

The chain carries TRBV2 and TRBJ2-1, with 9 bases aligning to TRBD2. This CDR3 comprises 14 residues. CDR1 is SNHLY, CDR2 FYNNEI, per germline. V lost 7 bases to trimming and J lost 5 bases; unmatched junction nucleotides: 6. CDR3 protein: CASTPGLADNEQFF. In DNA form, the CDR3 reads TGTGCCAGCACCCCGGGACTAGCTGACAATGAGCAGTTCTTC.

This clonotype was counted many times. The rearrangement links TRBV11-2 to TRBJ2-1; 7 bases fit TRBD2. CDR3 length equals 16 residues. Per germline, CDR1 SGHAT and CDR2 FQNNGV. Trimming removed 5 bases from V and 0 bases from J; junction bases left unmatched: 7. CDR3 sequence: CASSPLRGTSYNEQFF. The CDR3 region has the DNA TGTGCCAGCAGCCCCCTGCGGGGGACCTCCTACAATGAGCAGTTCTTC.

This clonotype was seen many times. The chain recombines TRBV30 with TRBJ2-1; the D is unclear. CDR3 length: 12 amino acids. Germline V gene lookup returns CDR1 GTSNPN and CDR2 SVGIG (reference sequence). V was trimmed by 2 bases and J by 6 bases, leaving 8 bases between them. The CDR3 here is CAWSLGPNEQFF. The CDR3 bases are TGTGCCTGGAGTTTGGGCCCCAATGAGCAGTTCTTC. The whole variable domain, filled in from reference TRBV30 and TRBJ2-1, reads SQTIHQWPATLVQPVGSPLSLECTVEGTSNPNLYWYRQAAGRGLQLLFYSVGIGQISSEVPQNLSASRPQDRQFILSSKKLLLSDSGFYLCAWSLGPNEQFFGPGTRLTVL.

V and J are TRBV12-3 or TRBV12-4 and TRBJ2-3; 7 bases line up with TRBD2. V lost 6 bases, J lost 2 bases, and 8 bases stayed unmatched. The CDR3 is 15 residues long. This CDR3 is CASSLTSPFTDTQYF. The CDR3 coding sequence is TGTGCCAGCAGCTTGACTAGCCCATTCACAGATACGCAGTATTTT.

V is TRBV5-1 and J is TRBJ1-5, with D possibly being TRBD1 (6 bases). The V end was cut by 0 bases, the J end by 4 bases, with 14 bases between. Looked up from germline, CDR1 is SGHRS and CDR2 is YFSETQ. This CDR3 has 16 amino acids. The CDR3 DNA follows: TGCGCCAGCAGCTTGGGGCAGGGGAGTGGGAATCAGCCCCAGCATTTT. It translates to CASSLGQGSGNQPQHF. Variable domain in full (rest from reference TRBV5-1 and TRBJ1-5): KAGVTQTPRYLIKTRGQQVTLSCSPISGHRSVSWYQQTPGQGLQFLFEYFSETQRNKGNFPGRFSGRQFSNSRSEMNVSTLELGDSALYLCASSLGQGSGNQPQHFGDGTRLSIL.

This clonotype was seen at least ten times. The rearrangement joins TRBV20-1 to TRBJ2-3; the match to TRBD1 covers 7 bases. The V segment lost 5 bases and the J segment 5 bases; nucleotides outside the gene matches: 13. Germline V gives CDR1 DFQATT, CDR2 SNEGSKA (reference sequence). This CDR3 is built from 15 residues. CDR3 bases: TGCAGTGCTGTGACAGGGAATTTTGGGGGAGATACGCAGTATTTT. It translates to CSAVTGNFGGDTQYF.

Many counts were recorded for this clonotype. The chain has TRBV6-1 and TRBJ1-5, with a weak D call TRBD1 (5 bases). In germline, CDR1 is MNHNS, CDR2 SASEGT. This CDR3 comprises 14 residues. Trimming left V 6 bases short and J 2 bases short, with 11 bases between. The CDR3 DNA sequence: TGTGCCAGCAGGGGTGTGGGGGGCAATCAGCCCCAGCATTTT. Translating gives CASRGVGGNQPQHF.

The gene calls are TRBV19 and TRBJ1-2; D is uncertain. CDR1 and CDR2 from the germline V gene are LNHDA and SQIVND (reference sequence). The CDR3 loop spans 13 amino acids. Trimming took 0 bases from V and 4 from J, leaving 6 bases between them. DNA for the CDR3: TGTGCCAGTAGTATAGACATCTTCTATGGCTACACCTTC. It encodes CASSIDIFYGYTF.

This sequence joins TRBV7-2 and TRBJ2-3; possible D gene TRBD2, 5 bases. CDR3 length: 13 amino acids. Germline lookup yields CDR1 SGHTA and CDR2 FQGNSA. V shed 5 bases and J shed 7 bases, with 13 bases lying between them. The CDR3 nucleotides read TGTGCCAGCAGCCAAAGGTGGAGGAATACGCAGTATTTT. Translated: CASSQRWRNTQYF.

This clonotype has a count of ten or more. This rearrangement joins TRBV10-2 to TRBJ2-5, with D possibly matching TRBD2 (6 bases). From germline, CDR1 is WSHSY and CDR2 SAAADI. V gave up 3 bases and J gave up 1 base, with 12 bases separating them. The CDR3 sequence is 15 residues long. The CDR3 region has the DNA TGCGCCAGCAGTGATTACTCGCGGGGCCAAGAGACCCAGTACTTC. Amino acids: CASSDYSRGQETQYF.

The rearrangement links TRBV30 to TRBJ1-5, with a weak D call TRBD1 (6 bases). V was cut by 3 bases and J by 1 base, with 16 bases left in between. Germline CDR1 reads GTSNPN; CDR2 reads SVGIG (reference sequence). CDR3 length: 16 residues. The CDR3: CAWRGGAGASNQPQHF. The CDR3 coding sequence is TGTGCCTGGAGGGGGGGGGCAGGGGCGAGCAATCAGCCCCAGCATTTT.

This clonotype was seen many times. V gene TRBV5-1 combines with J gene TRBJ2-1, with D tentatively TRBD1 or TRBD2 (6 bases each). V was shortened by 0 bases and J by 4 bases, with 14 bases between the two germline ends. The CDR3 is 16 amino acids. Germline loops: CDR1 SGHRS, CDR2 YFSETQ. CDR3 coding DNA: TGCGCCAGCAGCTTGGATGATTGGGGGGCTTACAATGAGCAGTTCTTC. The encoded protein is CASSLDDWGAYNEQFF. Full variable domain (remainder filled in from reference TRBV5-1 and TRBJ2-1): KAGVTQTPRYLIKTRGQQVTLSCSPISGHRSVSWYQQTPGQGLQFLFEYFSETQRNKGNFPGRFSGRQFSNSRSEMNVSTLELGDSALYLCASSLDDWGAYNEQFFGPGTRLTVL.

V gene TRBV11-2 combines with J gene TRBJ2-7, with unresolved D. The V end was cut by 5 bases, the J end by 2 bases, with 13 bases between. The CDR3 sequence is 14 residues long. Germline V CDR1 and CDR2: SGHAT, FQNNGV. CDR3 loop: CASSKSSRAYEQYF. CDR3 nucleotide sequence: TGTGCCAGCAGCAAGAGCTCTCGGGCCTACGAGCAGTACTTC.

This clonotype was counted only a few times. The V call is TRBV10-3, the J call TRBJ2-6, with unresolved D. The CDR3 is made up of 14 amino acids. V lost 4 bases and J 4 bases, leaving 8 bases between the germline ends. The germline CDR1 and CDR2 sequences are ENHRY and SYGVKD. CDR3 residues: CAISVGTGANVLTF. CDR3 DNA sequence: TGTGCCATCAGTGTGGGAACCGGGGCCAACGTCCTGACTTTC.

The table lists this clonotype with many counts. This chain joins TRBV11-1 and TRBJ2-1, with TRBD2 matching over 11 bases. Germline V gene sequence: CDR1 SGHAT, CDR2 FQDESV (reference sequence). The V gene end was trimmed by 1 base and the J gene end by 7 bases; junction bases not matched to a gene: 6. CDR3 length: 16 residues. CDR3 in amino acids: CASSLGSGGAWNEQFF. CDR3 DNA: TGTGCCAGCAGCTTAGGTAGCGGGGGGGCATGGAATGAGCAGTTCTTC.

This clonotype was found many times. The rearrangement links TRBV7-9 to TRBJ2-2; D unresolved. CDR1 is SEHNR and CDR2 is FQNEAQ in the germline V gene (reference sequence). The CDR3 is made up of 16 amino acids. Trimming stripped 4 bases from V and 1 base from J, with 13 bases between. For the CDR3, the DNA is TGTGCCAGCAGCTCCTCCGCTGGGGAGAACACCGGGGAGCTGTTTTTT. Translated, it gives CASSSSAGENTGELFF.

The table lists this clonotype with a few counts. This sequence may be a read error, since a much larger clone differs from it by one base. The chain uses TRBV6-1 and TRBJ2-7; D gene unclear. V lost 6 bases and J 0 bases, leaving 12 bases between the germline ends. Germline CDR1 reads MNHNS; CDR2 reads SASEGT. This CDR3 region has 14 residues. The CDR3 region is CASSSLTNSYEQYF. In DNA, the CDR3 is TGTGCCAGCAGCTCACTAACCAACTCCTACGAGCAGTACTTC.

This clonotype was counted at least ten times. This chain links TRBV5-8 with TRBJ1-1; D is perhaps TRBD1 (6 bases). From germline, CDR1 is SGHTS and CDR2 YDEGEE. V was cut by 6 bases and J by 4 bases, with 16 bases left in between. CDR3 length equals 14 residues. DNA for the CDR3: TGTGCCAGCATCAATGGACAGCGAGTCACTGAAGCTTTCTTT. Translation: CASINGQRVTEAFF.

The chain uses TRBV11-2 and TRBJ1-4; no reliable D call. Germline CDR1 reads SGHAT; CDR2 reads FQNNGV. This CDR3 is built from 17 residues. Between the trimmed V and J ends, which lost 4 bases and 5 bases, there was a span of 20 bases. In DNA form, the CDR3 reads TGTGCCAGCAGCTCCAATCGGGCCGGGAGAAGGAATGAAAAACTGTTTTTT. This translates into CASSSNRAGRRNEKLFF.

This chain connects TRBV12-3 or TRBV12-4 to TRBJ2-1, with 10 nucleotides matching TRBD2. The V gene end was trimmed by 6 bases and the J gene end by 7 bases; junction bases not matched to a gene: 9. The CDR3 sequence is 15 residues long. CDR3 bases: TGTGCCAGCAGGATCAGCGGGAGGGGATGGAATGAGCAGTTCTTC. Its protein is CASRISGRGWNEQFF.

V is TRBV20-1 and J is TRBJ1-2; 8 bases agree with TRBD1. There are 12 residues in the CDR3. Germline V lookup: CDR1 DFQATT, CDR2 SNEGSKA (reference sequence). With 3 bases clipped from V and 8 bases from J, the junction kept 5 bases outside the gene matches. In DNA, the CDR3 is TGCAGTGCTAGCAAGACAGGGGTCGGCTACACCTTC. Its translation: CSASKTGVGYTF.

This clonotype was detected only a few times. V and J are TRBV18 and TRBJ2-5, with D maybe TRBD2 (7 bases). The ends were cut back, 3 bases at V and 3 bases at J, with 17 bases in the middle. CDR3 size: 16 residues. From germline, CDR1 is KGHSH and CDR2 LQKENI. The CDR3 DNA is TGTGCCAGCTCACCCTCCATGGGAGGGGGGGAAGAGACCCAGTACTTC. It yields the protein CASSPSMGGGEETQYF.

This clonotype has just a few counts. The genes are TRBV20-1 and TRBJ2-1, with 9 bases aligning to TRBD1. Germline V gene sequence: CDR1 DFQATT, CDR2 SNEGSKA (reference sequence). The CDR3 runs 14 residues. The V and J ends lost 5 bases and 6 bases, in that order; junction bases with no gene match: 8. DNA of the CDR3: TGCAGTGCTGAACCCGGGACAGGGACCAATGAGCAGTTCTTC. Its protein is CSAEPGTGTNEQFF.

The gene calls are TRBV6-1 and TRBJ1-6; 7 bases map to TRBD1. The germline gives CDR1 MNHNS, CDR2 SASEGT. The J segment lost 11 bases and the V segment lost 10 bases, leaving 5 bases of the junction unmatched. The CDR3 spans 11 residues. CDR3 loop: CANGGTAPLHF. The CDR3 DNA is TGTGCCAACGGAGGGACAGCACCCCTCCACTTT.

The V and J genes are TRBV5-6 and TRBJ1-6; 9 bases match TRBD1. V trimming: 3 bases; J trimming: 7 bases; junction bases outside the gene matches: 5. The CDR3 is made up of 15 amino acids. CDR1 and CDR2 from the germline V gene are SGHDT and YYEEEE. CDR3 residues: CASSSADRGNSPLHF. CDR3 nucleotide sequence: TGTGCCAGCAGCTCGGCGGACAGGGGAAATTCACCCCTCCACTTT.